A single sample gave rise to the 2 T cell receptor beta chains below, sequenced in a study of T cell responses to AZD1222 COVID-19 vaccine. Method: immunoSEQ multiplex PCR; TCRdb's copy keeps in-frame clones and lacks some. The sample includes 150,000 to 200,000 clones, 90% to 95% of them seen just once. The input for sequencing was peripheral blood, taken 28 days after the second AZD1222 dose. Every receptor here comes from an adult who received the AZD1222 COVID-19 vaccine.

The chain joins TRBV18 to TRBJ1-1; weak D call: TRBD1 (5 bases). Germline assignment: CDR1 KGHSH and CDR2 LQKENI. The CDR3 consists of 16 residues. V was shortened by 4 bases and J by 3 bases, with 18 bases between the two germline ends. DNA of the CDR3: TGTGCCAGCTCACTAACGGCCAGGGATGGGGACACTGAAGCTTTCTTT. Amino acids: CASSLTARDGDTEAFF. The whole variable domain, filled in from reference TRBV18 and TRBJ1-1, reads NAGVMQNPRHLVRRRGQEARLRCSPMKGHSHVYWYRQLPEEGLKFMVYLQKENIIDESGMPKERFSAEFPKEGPSILRIQQVVRGDSAAYFCASSLTARDGDTEAFFGQGTRLTVV.

This rearrangement joins TRBV3-1 (or the pseudogene TRBV3-2) to TRBJ2-2, with 10 bases identical to TRBD2. CDR1 is LGHDT, CDR2 YNNKEL, per germline (reference sequence). V lost 7 bases and J lost 0; bases outside the gene matches: 17. The CDR3 is made up of 20 amino acids. CDR3 in amino acids: CASTKGRGKREGANTGELFF. CDR3 bases: TGTGCCAGCACAAAAGGCCGGGGCAAGCGGGAGGGCGCGAACACCGGGGAGCTGTTTTTT.